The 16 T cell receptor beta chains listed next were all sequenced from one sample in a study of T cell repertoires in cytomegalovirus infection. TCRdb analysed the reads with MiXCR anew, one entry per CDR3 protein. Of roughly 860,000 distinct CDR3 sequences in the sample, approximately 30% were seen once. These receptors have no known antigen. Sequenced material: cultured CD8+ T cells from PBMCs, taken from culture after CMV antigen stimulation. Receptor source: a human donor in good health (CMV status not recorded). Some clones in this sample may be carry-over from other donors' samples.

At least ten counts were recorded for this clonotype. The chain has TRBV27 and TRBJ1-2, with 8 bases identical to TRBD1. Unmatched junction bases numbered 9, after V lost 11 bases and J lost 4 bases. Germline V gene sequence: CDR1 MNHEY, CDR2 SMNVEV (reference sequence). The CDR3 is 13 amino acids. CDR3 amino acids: CACRQGSAYGYTF. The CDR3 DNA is TGTGCCTGCCGACAGGGGAGCGCCTATGGCTACACCTTC.

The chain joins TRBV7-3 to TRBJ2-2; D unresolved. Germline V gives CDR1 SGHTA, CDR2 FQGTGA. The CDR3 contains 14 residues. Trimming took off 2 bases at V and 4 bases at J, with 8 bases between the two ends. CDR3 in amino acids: CASSLYTGTGELFF. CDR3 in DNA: TGTGCCAGCAGCTTATATACCGGCACCGGGGAGCTGTTTTTT.

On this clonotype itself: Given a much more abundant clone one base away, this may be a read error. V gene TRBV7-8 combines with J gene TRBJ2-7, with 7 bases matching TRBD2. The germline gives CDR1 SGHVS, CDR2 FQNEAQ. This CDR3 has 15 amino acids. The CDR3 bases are TGTGTCAGCAGCGCCATTGAGCGGGGCGGATACGAGCAGTACTTC. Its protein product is CVSSAIERGGYEQYF.

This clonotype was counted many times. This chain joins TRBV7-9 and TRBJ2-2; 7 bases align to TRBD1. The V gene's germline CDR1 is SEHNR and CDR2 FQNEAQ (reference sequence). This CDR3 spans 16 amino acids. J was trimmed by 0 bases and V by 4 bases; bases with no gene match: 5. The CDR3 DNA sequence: TGTGCCAGCAGCTCAGGGGGTTTAACGAACACCGGGGAGCTGTTTTTT. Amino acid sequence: CASSSGGLTNTGELFF.

The CDR3 DNA sequence: TGTGCCAGCAGCGTACGGACAGGGATTGCGGCAGAAGCTTTCTTT. This gives the protein CASSVRTGIAAEAFF. J is TRBJ1-1 and V is TRBV7-2; 8 bases line up with TRBD1. V dropped 5 bases and J dropped 8; count of bases not matched to a gene: 13. The CDR3 covers 15 residues. CDR1 SGHTA and CDR2 FQGNSA come from the germline V gene.

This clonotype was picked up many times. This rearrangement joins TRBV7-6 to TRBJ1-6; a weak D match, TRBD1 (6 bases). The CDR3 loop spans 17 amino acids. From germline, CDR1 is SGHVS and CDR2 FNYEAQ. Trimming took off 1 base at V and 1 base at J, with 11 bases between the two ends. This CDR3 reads CASSLVGGASYNSPLHF. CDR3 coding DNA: TGTGCCAGCAGCTTAGTGGGGGGCGCGTCCTATAATTCACCCCTCCACTTT.

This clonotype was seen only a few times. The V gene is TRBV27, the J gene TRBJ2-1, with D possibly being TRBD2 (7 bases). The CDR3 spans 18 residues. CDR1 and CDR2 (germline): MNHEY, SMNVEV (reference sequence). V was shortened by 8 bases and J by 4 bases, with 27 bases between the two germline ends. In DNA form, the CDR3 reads TGTGCCAGCCAAAACGAGGGGGGAGGGGACTACCTTTACAATGAGCAGTTCTTC. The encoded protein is CASQNEGGGDYLYNEQFF.

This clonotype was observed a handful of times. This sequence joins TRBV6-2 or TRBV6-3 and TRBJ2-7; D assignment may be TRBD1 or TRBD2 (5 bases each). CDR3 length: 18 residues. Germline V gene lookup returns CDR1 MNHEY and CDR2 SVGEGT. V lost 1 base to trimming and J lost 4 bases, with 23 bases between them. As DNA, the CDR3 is TGTGCCAGCAGTTACTGGGGGAATTTGATCTATGGAATGTACGAGCAGTACTTC. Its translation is CASSYWGNLIYGMYEQYF.

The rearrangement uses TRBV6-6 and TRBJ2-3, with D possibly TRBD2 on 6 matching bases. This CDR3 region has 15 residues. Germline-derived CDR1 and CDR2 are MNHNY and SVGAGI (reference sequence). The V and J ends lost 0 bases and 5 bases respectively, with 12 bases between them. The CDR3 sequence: CASSYSVVGGDTQYF. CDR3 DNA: TGTGCCAGCAGTTACTCGGTCGTCGGGGGAGATACGCAGTATTTT.

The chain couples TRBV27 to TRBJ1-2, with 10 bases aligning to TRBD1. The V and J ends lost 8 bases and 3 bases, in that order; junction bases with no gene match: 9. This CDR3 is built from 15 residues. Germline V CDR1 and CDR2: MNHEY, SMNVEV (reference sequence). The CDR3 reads CASSPRQGAYYGYTF. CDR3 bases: TGTGCCAGCTCCCCCCGACAGGGGGCCTACTATGGCTACACCTTC.

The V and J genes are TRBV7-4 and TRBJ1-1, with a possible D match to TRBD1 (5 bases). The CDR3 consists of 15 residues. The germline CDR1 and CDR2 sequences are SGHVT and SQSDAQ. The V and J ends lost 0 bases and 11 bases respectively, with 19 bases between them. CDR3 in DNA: TGTGCCAGCAGCTTAGCGTCTGGGGCAGGGTATGACGCTTTCTTT. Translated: CASSLASGAGYDAFF.

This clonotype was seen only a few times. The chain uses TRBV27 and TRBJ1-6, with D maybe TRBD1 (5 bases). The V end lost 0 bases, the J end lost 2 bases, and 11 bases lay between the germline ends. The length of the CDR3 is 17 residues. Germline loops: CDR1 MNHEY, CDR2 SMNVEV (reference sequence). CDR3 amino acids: CASSLSPGGTYNSPLHF. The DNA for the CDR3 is TGTGCCAGCAGTTTATCCCCGGGGGGAACCTATAATTCACCCCTCCACTTT.

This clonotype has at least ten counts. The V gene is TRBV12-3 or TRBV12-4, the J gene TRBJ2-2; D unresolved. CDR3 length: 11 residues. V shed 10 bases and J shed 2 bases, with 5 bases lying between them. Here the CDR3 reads CATENTGELFF. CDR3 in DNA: TGTGCCACCGAAAACACCGGGGAGCTGTTTTTT.

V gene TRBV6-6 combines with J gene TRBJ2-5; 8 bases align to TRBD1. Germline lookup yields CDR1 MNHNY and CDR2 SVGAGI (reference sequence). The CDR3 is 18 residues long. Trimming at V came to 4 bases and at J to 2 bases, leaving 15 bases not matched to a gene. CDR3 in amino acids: CASSSSQPTGVWQETQYF. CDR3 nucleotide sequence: TGTGCCAGCAGTTCATCTCAGCCGACAGGGGTCTGGCAAGAGACCCAGTACTTC.

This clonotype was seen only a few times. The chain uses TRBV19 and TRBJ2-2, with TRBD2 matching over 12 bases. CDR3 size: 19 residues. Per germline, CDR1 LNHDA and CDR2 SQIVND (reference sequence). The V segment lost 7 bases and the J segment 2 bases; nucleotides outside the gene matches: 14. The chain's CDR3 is CASNFLAGGPNFNTGELFF. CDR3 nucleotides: TGTGCCAGTAACTTCCTAGCGGGGGGGCCGAATTTTAACACCGGGGAGCTGTTTTTT.

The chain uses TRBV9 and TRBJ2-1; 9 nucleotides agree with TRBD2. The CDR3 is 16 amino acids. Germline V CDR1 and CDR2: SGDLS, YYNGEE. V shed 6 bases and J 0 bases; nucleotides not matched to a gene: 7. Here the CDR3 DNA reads TGTGCCAGCACTGAAGGTAGCGGGGGCTCCTACAATGAGCAGTTCTTC. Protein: CASTEGSGGSYNEQFF.